A single sample gave rise to the 10 T cell receptor beta chains below, sequenced in a study of T-cell memory formation after mild COVID-19. MiXCR, applied by TCRdb to the 5' RACE reads, yields one record per CDR3 protein. The data hold about 400,000 distinct CDR3 sequences, with more than 20% observed a single time. Material: PBMCs or a T cell subset sorted from them (not recorded which). The source is an adult woman who had mild COVID-19 (a few samples of this study predate the infection). Cell type and time point are not known.

This clonotype was counted a single time. The chain is built from TRBV5-4 and TRBJ2-7, with D perhaps being TRBD1 or TRBD2 (5 bases each). The CDR3 length is 15 residues. Germline-derived CDR1 and CDR2 are SGHNT and YYREEE (reference sequence). Trimming removed 5 bases at V and 7 bases at J, with 22 bases between. The CDR3 DNA follows: TGTGCCAGCAGTCAAACCGGGACCTCTCTACGGGAGCAGTACTTC. Translation gives CASSQTGTSLREQYF. The full variable domain, with the rest looked up from reference TRBV5-4 and TRBJ2-7, is ETGVTQSPTHLIKTRGQQVTLRCSSQSGHNTVSWYQQALGQGPQFIFQYYREEENGRGNFPPRFSGLQFPNYSSELNVNALELDDSALYLCASSQTGTSLREQYFGPGTRLTVT.

The chain uses TRBV18 and TRBJ2-2, with a tentative D call TRBD2 (5 bases). This CDR3 is built from 13 residues. Trimming took off 2 bases at V and 7 bases at J, with 8 bases between the two ends. Germline V lookup: CDR1 KGHSH, CDR2 LQKENI. DNA for the CDR3: TGTGCCAGCTCACCATTGAGGGACGGGGAGCTGTTTTTT. It is translated as CASSPLRDGELFF.

This clonotype has only a few counts. At one end, the junction sequence differs from germline, possibly due to a read error. The J gene is TRBJ2-3, the V gene TRBV7-3; D is possibly TRBD1 (6 bases). This CDR3 has 14 amino acids. In germline, CDR1 is SGHTA, CDR2 FQGTGA. In DNA, the CDR3 is TGTGCCAGCAGCCTAACAGGGCCCGCGGATACGCAGTATTTT. This gives the protein CASSLTGPADTQYF.

This clonotype was counted between two and nine times. The gene calls are TRBV24-1 and TRBJ2-1; perhaps TRBD2 as D (6 bases). V lost 0 bases to trimming and J lost 9 bases, with 20 bases between them. Germline assignment: CDR1 KGHDR and CDR2 SFDVKD. This CDR3 has 17 residues. The CDR3 spells CATSDLGGSDLKSEQFF. The CDR3 DNA follows: TGTGCCACCAGTGATTTGGGAGGGAGTGATTTGAAGAGTGAGCAGTTCTTC.

This clonotype was counted only a few times. J is TRBJ2-5 and V is TRBV18; 10 bases fit TRBD1. Germline V gene data show CDR1 as KGHSH and CDR2 as LQKENI. J lost 5 bases, V lost 4 bases, and 7 bases had no gene match. This CDR3 has 15 amino acids. The CDR3 is CASSRPGQGLETQYF. CDR3 bases: TGTGCCAGCTCACGGCCGGGACAGGGGTTGGAGACCCAGTACTTC.

The chain couples TRBV24-1 to TRBJ2-1, with D possibly matching TRBD1 (6 bases). CDR1 and CDR2 (germline): KGHDR, SFDVKD. The CDR3 runs to 13 residues. The V gene lost 4 bases and the J gene lost 10 bases, with 13 bases spanning the gap. The CDR3 sequence: CATSEHSGDEQFF. CDR3 bases: TGTGCCACCAGTGAGCATTCAGGGGACGAGCAGTTCTTC.

This clonotype was observed a few times. The V gene is TRBV14, the J gene TRBJ2-7, with TRBD2 identical over 9 bases. This CDR3 comprises 17 residues. V shed 0 bases, J shed 4 bases, and the junction held 10 bases outside the gene matches. Germline CDR1 is SGHDN and CDR2 is FVKESK. The CDR3 loop reads CASSQDYWREGRYEQYF. CDR3 bases: TGTGCCAGCAGCCAAGATTATTGGCGGGAGGGCCGATACGAGCAGTACTTC.

This clonotype was counted a single time. The chain joins TRBV5-1 to TRBJ2-2; no definite D call. Trimming stripped 1 base from V and 5 bases from J, with 18 bases between. Germline V CDR1 and CDR2: SGHRS, YFSETQ. The CDR3 loop spans 17 amino acids. The CDR3 sequence: CASSLPARLGVTGELFF. The CDR3 nucleotides are TGCGCCAGCAGCTTGCCCGCCCGGTTGGGCGTAACCGGGGAGCTGTTTTTT.

This rearrangement joins TRBV24-1 to TRBJ2-3; 12 bases are a match to TRBD1. Germline CDR1 KGHDR, CDR2 SFDVKD. Trimming cost V 4 bases and J 4 bases; bases outside gene matches: 8. The CDR3 sequence is 17 residues long. For the CDR3, the DNA is TGTGCCACCAGTGACCTCGTCCGGGACAGGGGGCCAGATACGCAGTATTTT. It translates to CATSDLVRDRGPDTQYF.

The rearrangement uses TRBV7-3 and TRBJ2-1; TRBD2 agrees at 7 bases. CDR3 length: 15 residues. The V segment lost 2 bases and the J segment 9 bases; nucleotides outside the gene matches: 10. Germline V gene lookup returns CDR1 SGHTA and CDR2 FQGTGA. For the CDR3, the DNA is TGTGCCAGCAGCTTAGGAGTTGGGCGGGAGTTTGAGCAGTTCTTC. It yields the protein CASSLGVGREFEQFF.